Presented here are 7 T cell receptor beta chains from one specimen sequenced in a study of graft-versus-host responses after intestinal transplantation. Generated by immunoSEQ multiplex PCR, the TCRdb table keeps only in-frame clones and is missing some. Here the sample spans about 15,000 clones, roughly a third being singletons. The sequenced sample was alloreactive CD4+ T cells from a mixed lymphocyte reaction culture, obtained before intestinal transplant. Described subset: CFSE-low proliferating T cells sorted from approximately six-day pre-transplant mixed lymphocyte reaction (GvH or HvG direction). These receptors all stem from a human patient who received an intestinal transplant.

The V gene is TRBV4-2, the J gene TRBJ1-6; 8 bases are a match to TRBD1. Germline trimming cut 6 bases from V and 9 bases from J; bases unmatched to any gene: 7. Germline V gene data show CDR1 as LGHNA and CDR2 as YNFKEQ. This CDR3 comprises 14 residues. Written as DNA, the CDR3 is TGTGCCAGCAGGCTAGACAGGGGACGTTCACCCCTCCACTTT. Its translation: CASRLDRGRSPLHF.

This chain uses TRBV19 with TRBJ1-5; TRBD1 is a possible D gene (5 bases). The CDR3 is 14 amino acids. V lost 3 bases to trimming and J lost 3 bases, with 9 bases between them. Looked up from germline, CDR1 is LNHDA and CDR2 is SQIVND (reference sequence). CDR3 DNA sequence: TGTGCCAGTAGTATTTCAGGGTACAATCAGCCCCAGCATTTT. Translation gives CASSISGYNQPQHF.

This clone has only one observation. The chain couples TRBV6-5 to TRBJ1-2; TRBD1 agrees at 8 bases. This CDR3 has 16 residues. V trimming: 1 base; J trimming: 7 bases; junction bases outside the gene matches: 11. In germline, CDR1 is MNHEY, CDR2 SVGAGI. Here the CDR3 reads CASSYYGQGATAGYTF. CDR3 sequence (DNA): TGTGCCAGCAGTTACTACGGGCAGGGGGCGACGGCTGGCTACACCTTC.

J is TRBJ1-5 and V is TRBV5-5; D uncertain. The V end lost 0 bases, the J end lost 4 bases, and 5 bases lay between the germline ends. Germline-derived CDR1 and CDR2 are SGHKS and YYEKEE (reference sequence). The CDR3 extends over 13 amino acids. CDR3 sequence reads: CASSLEPNQPQHF. The CDR3 coding sequence is TGTGCCAGCAGCTTGGAACCAAATCAGCCCCAGCATTTT.

This clone is medium-sized (0.01 to 0.1%) within its sample. The chain is built from TRBV2 and TRBJ1-4; D perhaps matches TRBD1 (6 bases). Per germline, CDR1 SNHLY and CDR2 FYNNEI. V was trimmed by 10 bases and J by 2 bases, leaving 11 bases between them. The CDR3 runs 13 residues. This CDR3 reads CAIRGGTNEKLFF. Written as DNA, the CDR3 is TGTGCCATCAGGGGAGGGACTAATGAAAAACTGTTTTTT. Based on the CDR3 plus reference TRBV2 and TRBJ1-4, the full variable domain is EPEVTQTPSHQVTQMGQEVILRCVPISNHLYFYWYRQILGQKVEFLVSFYNNEISEKSEIFDDQFSVERPDGSNFTLKIRSTKLEDSAMYFCAIRGGTNEKLFFGSGTQLSVL.

This clone turned up a few times. The chain is built from TRBV7-2 and TRBJ2-7, with a tentative D call TRBD1 (6 bases). CDR3 length: 14 amino acids. The V end was cut by 5 bases, the J end by 3 bases, with 14 bases between. In germline, CDR1 is SGHTA, CDR2 FQGNSA. The CDR3 region is CASSPRQGNYEQYF. Written as DNA, the CDR3 is TGTGCCAGCAGCCCTCGGCAGGGGAACTACGAGCAGTACTTC.

The rearrangement uses TRBV5-4 and TRBJ2-5, with TRBD1 as a possible D gene (5 bases). This CDR3 is 15 amino acids long. V was pared by 3 bases and J by 1 base, with 13 bases between. Germline-derived CDR1 and CDR2 are SGHNT and YYREEE (reference sequence). The CDR3 DNA follows: TGTGCCAGCAGCTCCCCAGAAGGGGTCCAAGAGACCCAGTACTTC. It translates to CASSSPEGVQETQYF.